The T cell receptor beta chain described here comes from a study of response to subunit inactivated influenza vaccine. On this clonotype: The antigen remains unidentified.

Whole-study findings and limits: The authors offered the suggestion that each seasonal influenza vaccination recruits few new T cells.

TCRdb re-derived calls from the RT-PCR reads in MiXCR, one entry per CDR3 protein. The sample yields 250,000 to 350,000 distinct CDR3 sequences, roughly 20% seen once. The receptor was isolated from a man in his fifties or sixties who received an inactivated influenza vaccine. The source was PBMCs from blood, collected less than 22 months after vaccination.

The CDR3 region has the DNA TGTGCCAGCAGGGGTGTTGCGGGGCCCCAAGAGACCCAGTACTTC. It codes for CASRGVAGPQETQYF. The rearrangement joins TRBV12-3 or TRBV12-4 to TRBJ2-5; tentatively, D is TRBD2 (6 bases). Trimming left V 6 bases short and J 1 base short, with 15 bases between. The CDR3 length is 15 residues.